Reported below is one TCR beta chain. Its antigen is not identified. This sample was included in a study of Ad26.COV2.S vaccination and SARS-CoV-2 variants. Overall study: Donor was in the COV1001 Ad26.COV2.S trial arm. Intramuscularly, Ad26.COV2.S was given either once or twice, 56 days apart.

Clones were sequenced by immunoSEQ multiplex PCR, and TCRdb holds only the in-frame ones, with some missing. The sample carries about 400,000 clones, approximately 90% recorded once. Treatment indicated: about 20 received Ad26.COV2.S at low or high dose, single or two shots; several received placebo; per-sample allocation not given. Sampling took place 63 days after the first vaccine or placebo injection. Germline V CDR1 and CDR2: LNHDA, SQIVND (reference sequence). This CDR3 comprises 15 residues. Trimming shortened V by 5 bases and J by 6 bases, and 19 bases separated the two germline ends. Overall study results and limits: Substantial breadth was reported for post-vaccination spike-specific CD8+ and CD4+ T cells. Analytic work on TCR breadth and depth might have understated the full extent of total T cell responses.

This clonotype was obtained from a person between 18 and 65 years old who received the Ad26.COV2.S COVID-19 vaccine or a placebo. The chain links TRBV19 to TRBJ1-2; possible D gene TRBD1, 6 bases. The source was peripheral blood, collected in a trial of Ad26.COV2.S vaccine versus placebo. CDR3 nucleotide sequence: TGTGCCAGTAGTGTCCTTAGACAGGTCATGGATGGCTACACCTTC. Amino acids: CASSVLRQVMDGYTF.